The rows below give T cell receptor beta chains drawn from one sample of a study of shared clonotypes between healthy human individuals. Data came from immunoSEQ multiplex PCR; TCRdb stores just in-frame clones and leaves some out. The sample holds approximately 500,000 clones, about 95% seen once. Sequenced material: naive CD4+ T cells sorted from blood. These receptors all come from a woman younger than 45 in good health. Both conserved end residues are part of each CDR3. Fields, in order: J gene, V gene, CDR3 protein.

J gene: TRBJ1-5
V gene: TRBV27
CDR3 protein: CASSLYPRSQPQHF

J gene: TRBJ2-5
V gene: TRBV9
CDR3 protein: CASSVGYAGRWETQYF

J gene: TRBJ1-5
V gene: TRBV29-1
CDR3 protein: CSVGSSNQPQHF

J gene: TRBJ1-5
V gene: TRBV4-1
CDR3 protein: CASSQVPASNQPQHF

J gene: NA
V gene: TRBV5-1
CDR3 protein: CASSSGPSYEQYF

J gene: TRBJ2-7
V gene: TRBV7-9
CDR3 protein: CASSFAGGSRYEQYF

J gene: NA
V gene: TRBV18
CDR3 protein: CASSPEQISYEQYF

J gene: TRBJ2-1
V gene: TRBV29-1
CDR3 protein: CSVSTGLYNEQFF

J gene: TRBJ2-5
V gene: TRBV28
CDR3 protein: CASTPYQGDQTQYF

J gene: TRBJ2-7
V gene: TRBV7-3
CDR3 protein: CASSLLAGSYEQYF

J gene: TRBJ2-7
V gene: TRBV23-1
CDR3 protein: CASSQSRTDHYEQYF

J gene: TRBJ1-4
V gene: TRBV4-1
CDR3 protein: CASSQRPEGGKLFF

J gene: TRBJ2-1
V gene: TRBV4-1
CDR3 protein: CASSQDPGDPSYNEQFF

J gene: NA
V gene: TRBV27
CDR3 protein: CASNTHLGTGASYEQYF

J gene: TRBJ1-1
V gene: TRBV25-1
CDR3 protein: CASSELVGVSTEAFF

J gene: TRBJ2-5
V gene: TRBV5-4
CDR3 protein: CASCLAGMGEQYF

J gene: TRBJ1-4
V gene: TRBV19
CDR3 protein: CASSIMSSNEKLFF

J gene: TRBJ2-7
V gene: TRBV2
CDR3 protein: CASSDGRFPYEQYF

J gene: TRBJ2-1
V gene: TRBV19
CDR3 protein: CASSPYDRGRPGLAGRDEQFF

J gene: TRBJ2-1
V gene: TRBV7-2
CDR3 protein: CASSFHQEQFF

J gene: TRBJ2-3
V gene: TRBV28
CDR3 protein: CASSLRTSGLGADTQYF

J gene: TRBJ1-1
V gene: TRBV27
CDR3 protein: CASSSWEGPNTEAFF

J gene: TRBJ1-1
V gene: TRBV28
CDR3 protein: CASIGRTEAFF

J gene: TRBJ2-7
V gene: TRBV5-6
CDR3 protein: CASSLVDRGDEQYF

J gene: TRBJ2-1
V gene: TRBV6-1
CDR3 protein: CASSENIPEQFF

J gene: TRBJ2-1
V gene: TRBV4-1
CDR3 protein: CASSQGGGGSYNEQFF

J gene: TRBJ2-5
V gene: TRBV27
CDR3 protein: CASRGTYQETQYF

J gene: TRBJ2-5
V gene: TRBV19
CDR3 protein: CASSTKTSGRAVAETQYF

J gene: TRBJ2-3
V gene: TRBV5-1
CDR3 protein: CASSLATAPTDTQYF

J gene: TRBJ1-1
V gene: TRBV12-5
CDR3 protein: CASGLAGNTEAFF

J gene: TRBJ2-3
V gene: TRBV11-2
CDR3 protein: CASSLPSTDTQYF

J gene: TRBJ2-2
V gene: TRBV28
CDR3 protein: CASSYSLFGTGLIRELFF

J gene: TRBJ1-5
V gene: TRBV2
CDR3 protein: CASSRRSGTGNQPQHF

J gene: TRBJ2-1
V gene: TRBV11-3
CDR3 protein: CASSFLAGYNEQFF

J gene: TRBJ2-2
V gene: TRBV23-1
CDR3 protein: CASSQSGQGAFTGSAGELFF

J gene: TRBJ2-5
V gene: TRBV15
CDR3 protein: CATSNGLVETQYF

J gene: TRBJ2-5
V gene: TRBV27
CDR3 protein: CASRNRGETQYF

J gene: TRBJ2-1
V gene: TRBV2
CDR3 protein: CASSEGTRSSYNEQFF

J gene: TRBJ1-1
V gene: TRBV5-6
CDR3 protein: CASSLGYLRTEAFF

J gene: TRBJ1-2
V gene: TRBV20-1
CDR3 protein: CSVRASYGYTF

J gene: TRBJ2-1
V gene: TRBV7-9
CDR3 protein: CASSFLAGVFNEQFF

J gene: TRBJ2-3
V gene: TRBV13
CDR3 protein: CASSPGSLTDTQYF

J gene: TRBJ1-1
V gene: TRBV12-5
CDR3 protein: CASGLILRDRVTEAFF

J gene: TRBJ2-7
V gene: TRBV19
CDR3 protein: CASSTSGSRYEQYF

J gene: NA
V gene: TRBV4-1
CDR3 protein: CASSRVLPRDSSYEQYF

J gene: TRBJ2-1
V gene: TRBV7-2
CDR3 protein: CASSWKRNEQFF

J gene: TRBJ1-5
V gene: TRBV10-3
CDR3 protein: CAISEGTGGGGQPQHF

J gene: NA
V gene: TRBV6-5
CDR3 protein: CASSLQGEFYEQYF

J gene: TRBJ2-1
V gene: TRBV7-3
CDR3 protein: CASSLGLATYNEQFF

J gene: TRBJ2-7
V gene: TRBV6-6
CDR3 protein: CASSYSKSRGLEQYF